Presented here are 8 T cell receptor beta chains from one specimen sequenced in a study of cytomegalovirus exposure and HLA in healthy donors. Clones were read by immunoSEQ multiplex PCR, and TCRdb kept only the in-frame ones, dropping some. This table holds about 160,000 clones, just under 90% found once. Sequenced material: PBMCs. All receptors derive from a man aged 18 to 29 in good health and CMV-seropositive.

The V call is TRBV9, the J call TRBJ1-4, with 8 bases that match TRBD1. After removal of 4 bases from V and 0 bases from J, the junction contained 5 bases not matched to a gene. In germline, CDR1 is SGDLS, CDR2 YYNGEE. CDR3 size: 16 residues. The chain's CDR3 is CASSSTGGATNEKLFF. CDR3 nucleotide sequence: TGTGCCAGCAGCTCCACAGGGGGGGCAACTAATGAAAAACTGTTTTTT.

The chain is built from TRBV7-3 and TRBJ2-1; 9 nucleotides match TRBD2. There are 14 residues in the CDR3. Germline V lookup: CDR1 SGHTA, CDR2 FQGTGA. The junction had 6 bases not matched to a gene; V was cut back by 5 bases and J by 7 bases. The CDR3 nucleotides read TGTGCCAGCAGCCCCGGACTAGCGCAAAATGAGCAGTTCTTC. This gives the protein CASSPGLAQNEQFF.

This clone occurred a few times. A junction boundary mismatches the germline segment, possibly from a read error. J is TRBJ2-1 and V is TRBV7-6; 7 nucleotides match TRBD2. This CDR3 spans 13 amino acids. Germline V gives CDR1 SGHVS, CDR2 FNYEAQ. DNA for the CDR3: TGTGCTAGCAGCTTTGGACTAGAGGATGAGCAGTTCTTC. It codes for CASSFGLEDEQFF.

Comment on this clone: Different DNA sequences within this sample yield the same CDR3. The rearrangement links TRBV29-1 to TRBJ2-1; 7 bases are shared with TRBD2. The CDR3 sequence is 13 residues long. The trim removed 5 bases at V and 0 bases at J, leaving 1 base unmatched. Per germline, CDR1 SQVTM and CDR2 ANQGSEA. Here the CDR3 reads CSVRGSSYNEQFF. DNA of the CDR3: TGCAGCGTTCGCGGGAGCTCCTACAATGAGCAGTTCTTC.

The V call is TRBV7-9, the J call TRBJ2-7; 7 nucleotides line up with TRBD1. Germline CDR1 SEHNR, CDR2 FQNEAQ (reference sequence). CDR3 size: 16 residues. Trimming cost V 5 bases and J 3 bases; bases outside gene matches: 13. CDR3 in amino acids: CASSRPSTGTDYEQYF. CDR3 DNA sequence: TGTGCCAGCAGCAGACCTTCGACAGGGACCGACTACGAGCAGTACTTC. The full variable domain, completed using reference TRBV7-9 and TRBJ2-7, is DTGVSQNPRHKITKRGQNVTFRCDPISEHNRLYWYRQTLGQGPEFLTYFQNEAQLEKSRLLSDRFSAERPKGSFSTLEIQRTEQGDSAMYLCASSRPSTGTDYEQYFGPGTRLTVT.

The rearrangement uses TRBV11-3 and TRBJ2-1; tentative D call: TRBD2 (5 bases). The CDR3 has 12 residues. Trimming shortened V by 8 bases and J by 5 bases, and 10 bases separated the two germline ends. Looked up from germline, CDR1 is SGHNT and CDR2 is YENEEA. In nucleotides, the CDR3 is TGTGCCAGCTCAAGCGGAGACAATGAGCAGTTCTTC. This encodes CASSSGDNEQFF.

This clone was counted a single time. The chain joins TRBV7-2 to TRBJ2-5; 11 bases fit TRBD2. Germline-derived CDR1 and CDR2 are SGHTA and FQGNSA. The V segment lost 5 bases and the J segment 2 bases; nucleotides outside the gene matches: 4. There are 15 residues in the CDR3. As DNA, the CDR3 is TGTGCCAGCAGCAAGACTAGCGGGGTGCAAGAGACCCAGTACTTC. It translates to CASSKTSGVQETQYF.

The rearrangement joins TRBV5-4 to TRBJ2-2; 9 bases fit TRBD1. The CDR3 spans 14 residues. V dropped 4 bases and J dropped 7; count of bases not matched to a gene: 5. Germline V CDR1 and CDR2: SGHNT, YYREEE (reference sequence). The CDR3 DNA reads TGTGCCAGCAGCCGACAGGGGGTCGACGGGGAGCTGTTTTTT. This gives the protein CASSRQGVDGELFF. The full variable domain, in which reference TRBV5-4 and TRBJ2-2 provide the parts outside the CDR3, is ETGVTQSPTHLIKTRGQQVTLRCSSQSGHNTVSWYQQALGQGPQFIFQYYREEENGRGNFPPRFSGLQFPNYSSELNVNALELDDSALYLCASSRQGVDGELFFGEGSRLTVL.